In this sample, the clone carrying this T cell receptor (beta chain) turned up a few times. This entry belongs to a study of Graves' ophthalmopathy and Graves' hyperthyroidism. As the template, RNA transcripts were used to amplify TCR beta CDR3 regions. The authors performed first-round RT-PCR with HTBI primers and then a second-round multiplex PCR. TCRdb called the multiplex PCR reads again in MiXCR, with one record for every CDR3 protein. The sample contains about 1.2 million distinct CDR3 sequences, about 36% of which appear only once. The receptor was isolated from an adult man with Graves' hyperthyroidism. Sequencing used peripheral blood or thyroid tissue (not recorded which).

The CDR3 loop is CASSQEAPTGGINYGYTF. CDR3 nucleotide sequence: TGCGCCAGCAGCCAAGAGGCCCCTACAGGGGGAATTAACTATGGCTACACCTTC. V is TRBV4-3 and J is TRBJ1-2, with 8 bases identical to TRBD1. This CDR3 is 18 amino acids long. With V trimmed by 0 bases and J by 1 base, 10 bases remained unmatched. Germline lookup yields CDR1 LGHNA and CDR2 YSLEER.